A selection of T cell receptor beta chains follows, all from one sample in a study of beta chain features in type 1 diabetes. The table came from immunoSEQ multiplex PCR; TCRdb's copy has only in-frame clones and leaves some out. The table lists 620,000 or so clones, around 16% of them singletons, with more than 0.08% in the top ten. Sequencing was performed on naive CD4+ T cells from blood. The receptors were gathered from a man younger than 35 in good health. The CDR3 runs from the conserved cysteine through the conserved F or W. The D gene is left open where the match is weak. The size entry is marked missing in some rows and otherwise reads once, few, many or a size class.

V gene: TRBV7-3
J gene: TRBJ1-1
clone size: few
D gene: .
CDR3 protein: CASRGGRPNTEAFF
CDR3 DNA: TGTGCCAGCAGGGGCGGACGGCCGAACACTGAAGCTTTCTTT

V gene: TRBV7-2
J gene: TRBJ1-5
clone size: .
D gene: .
CDR3 protein: CASSLVGGSNQPQHF
CDR3 DNA: TGTGCCAGCAGCTTAGTGGGGGGTAGCAATCAGCCCCAGCATTTT

V gene: TRBV19
J gene: TRBJ1-5
clone size: .
D gene: TRBD1
CDR3 protein: CASRVGQVGQPQHF
CDR3 DNA: TGTGCCAGTAGGGTCGGACAGGTCGGGCAGCCCCAGCATTTT

V gene: TRBV18
J gene: TRBJ2-7
clone size: few
D gene: .
CDR3 protein: CASSPTSSSVSYEQYF
CDR3 DNA: TGTGCCAGCTCACCAACTTCTTCTAGCGTATCCTACGAGCAGTACTTC

V gene: TRBV5-1
J gene: TRBJ2-5
clone size: few
D gene: .
CDR3 protein: CASRQTPGPEGTQYF
CDR3 DNA: TGCGCCAGCAGACAAACTCCGGGACCCGAGGGGACCCAGTACTTC

V gene: TRBV7-3
J gene: TRBJ1-1
clone size: .
D gene: TRBD1
CDR3 protein: CASSATGVVTEAFF
CDR3 DNA: TGTGCCAGCAGCGCCACAGGGGTAGTCACTGAAGCTTTCTTT

V gene: TRBV11-2
J gene: TRBJ2-7
clone size: .
D gene: .
CDR3 protein: CASSAGSRGRSHLYF
CDR3 DNA: TGTGCCAGCAGCGCAGGGTCCAGGGGCCGCTCCCATCTGTACTTC

V gene: TRBV5-8
J gene: TRBJ2-1
clone size: .
D gene: TRBD1
CDR3 protein: CASRQGQGYNEQFF
CDR3 DNA: TGTGCCTCTAGACAGGGCCAGGGCTACAATGAGCAGTTCTTC

V gene: TRBV6-6
J gene: TRBJ1-2
clone size: .
D gene: .
CDR3 protein: CASAPFNYGYTF
CDR3 DNA: TGTGCCAGCGCGCCATTTAACTATGGCTACACCTTC

V gene: TRBV6-5
J gene: TRBJ2-7
clone size: few
D gene: .
CDR3 protein: CASSPRGKGSYEQYF
CDR3 DNA: TGTGCCAGCAGTCCCAGGGGCAAGGGCTCCTACGAGCAGTACTTC

V gene: TRBV28
J gene: TRBJ2-7
clone size: .
D gene: .
CDR3 protein: CASTPGQGYEQYF
CDR3 DNA: TGTGCCAGCACCCCGGGACAAGGGTACGAGCAGTACTTC

V gene: TRBV9
J gene: TRBJ2-1
clone size: .
D gene: .
CDR3 protein: CASSVVGGPGEQFF
CDR3 DNA: TGTGCCAGCAGCGTAGTTGGGGGGCCAGGTGAGCAGTTCTTC

V gene: TRBV18
J gene: TRBJ1-5
clone size: .
D gene: .
CDR3 protein: CASSPRVVNQPQHF
CDR3 DNA: TGTGCCAGCTCACCTAGAGTGGTCAATCAGCCCCAGCATTTT

V gene: TRBV6-1
J gene: TRBJ1-5
clone size: .
D gene: .
CDR3 protein: CASSEAGDNQPQHF
CDR3 DNA: TGTGCCAGCAGTGAAGCAGGAGACAATCAGCCCCAGCATTTT

V gene: TRBV6-5
J gene: TRBJ2-1
clone size: .
D gene: TRBD2
CDR3 protein: CASSTTSDEQFF
CDR3 DNA: TGTGCCAGCAGCACGACTAGCGACGAGCAGTTCTTC

V gene: TRBV29-1
J gene: TRBJ1-1
clone size: .
D gene: .
CDR3 protein: CSLGLDTEAFF
CDR3 DNA: TGCAGCTTGGGGTTGGACACTGAAGCTTTCTTT

V gene: TRBV11-2
J gene: TRBJ2-7
clone size: few
D gene: .
CDR3 protein: CASSLDSRGASNEQYF
CDR3 DNA: TGTGCCAGCAGCTTAGATTCCAGGGGTGCCTCGAACGAGCAGTACTTC

V gene: TRBV2
J gene: TRBJ1-6
clone size: .
D gene: TRBD1
CDR3 protein: CASSFGQGNNSPLHF
CDR3 DNA: TGTGCCAGCAGCTTCGGACAGGGGAACAATTCACCCCTCCACTTT

V gene: TRBV6-5
J gene: TRBJ2-3
clone size: .
D gene: .
CDR3 protein: CASSRTASTDTQYF
CDR3 DNA: TGTGCCAGCAGCCGGACGGCTAGCACAGATACGCAGTATTTT

V gene: TRBV14
J gene: TRBJ1-1
clone size: .
D gene: .
CDR3 protein: CASSRQYTEAFF
CDR3 DNA: TGTGCCAGCAGCCGTCAGTACACTGAAGCTTTCTTT

V gene: TRBV7-2
J gene: TRBJ1-5
clone size: few
D gene: .
CDR3 protein: CASSRDTADQPQHF
CDR3 DNA: TGTGCCAGCAGTCGCGACACCGCCGATCAGCCCCAGCATTTT

V gene: TRBV28
J gene: TRBJ1-2
clone size: few
D gene: .
CDR3 protein: CASSSGRGYTF
CDR3 DNA: TGTGCCAGCAGTTCGGGACGCGGCTACACCTTC

V gene: TRBV19
J gene: TRBJ2-2
clone size: few
D gene: .
CDR3 protein: CASSIGTGELFF
CDR3 DNA: TGTGCCAGTAGTATAGGGACCGGGGAGCTGTTTTTT

V gene: TRBV5-1
J gene: TRBJ2-7
clone size: few
D gene: .
CDR3 protein: CASSFGLDSYEQYF
CDR3 DNA: TGCGCCAGCAGCTTCGGGTTAGACTCCTACGAGCAGTACTTC

V gene: TRBV4-3
J gene: TRBJ2-1
clone size: .
D gene: .
CDR3 protein: CASSQVNQGLRGQFF
CDR3 DNA: TGCGCCAGCAGCCAAGTAAATCAGGGCCTAAGGGGGCAGTTCTTC

V gene: TRBV25-1
J gene: TRBJ2-7
clone size: few
D gene: .
CDR3 protein: CASSEFAEQYF
CDR3 DNA: TGTGCCAGCAGTGAATTTGCCGAGCAGTACTTC

V gene: TRBV7-9
J gene: TRBJ1-2
clone size: few
D gene: .
CDR3 protein: CASSPRAAGTF
CDR3 DNA: TGTGCCAGCAGCCCCCGAGCGGCGGGCACCTTC

V gene: TRBV7-2
J gene: TRBJ2-1
clone size: few
D gene: .
CDR3 protein: CASSGWRDNEQFF
CDR3 DNA: TGTGCCAGCAGCGGATGGAGAGACAATGAGCAGTTCTTC

V gene: TRBV28
J gene: TRBJ2-2
clone size: few
D gene: TRBD2
CDR3 protein: CASSTAGVAGELFF
CDR3 DNA: TGTGCCAGCAGCACAGCGGGAGTCGCCGGGGAGCTGTTTTTT

V gene: TRBV19
J gene: TRBJ2-3
clone size: .
D gene: .
CDR3 protein: CASSGGNGRTDTQYF
CDR3 DNA: TGTGCCAGTAGTGGGGGAAACGGACGCACAGATACGCAGTATTTT

V gene: TRBV10-3
J gene: TRBJ1-1
clone size: .
D gene: TRBD1
CDR3 protein: CAISWDRGTEAFF
CDR3 DNA: TGTGCCATCAGCTGGGACAGGGGTACTGAAGCTTTCTTT

V gene: TRBV7-9
J gene: TRBJ1-6
clone size: many
D gene: .
CDR3 protein: CASSLAALHF
CDR3 DNA: TGTGCCAGCAGCTTAGCAGCCCTCCACTTT

V gene: TRBV4-3
J gene: TRBJ2-7
clone size: .
D gene: TRBD1
CDR3 protein: CASSQTVGTVEDEQYF
CDR3 DNA: TGCGCCAGCAGCCAGACCGTCGGGACAGTGGAGGACGAGCAGTACTTC

V gene: TRBV25-1
J gene: TRBJ2-3
clone size: .
D gene: TRBD1
CDR3 protein: CASSELQGARIDTQYF
CDR3 DNA: TGTGCCAGCAGTGAACTCCAGGGGGCGCGAATAGATACGCAGTATTTT

V gene: TRBV5-4
J gene: TRBJ2-7
clone size: few
D gene: TRBD1
CDR3 protein: CASSLGLTGVGEQYF
CDR3 DNA: TGTGCCAGCAGCTTGGGTTTGACAGGGGTAGGCGAGCAGTACTTC

V gene: TRBV5-1
J gene: TRBJ2-2
clone size: few
D gene: .
CDR3 protein: CASSLALGRELFF
CDR3 DNA: TGCGCCAGCAGCTTGGCCTTGGGGAGGGAGCTGTTTTTT

V gene: TRBV10-2
J gene: TRBJ1-2
clone size: few
D gene: .
CDR3 protein: CASRQGYYGYTF
CDR3 DNA: TGCGCCAGCAGACAGGGCTACTATGGCTACACCTTC

V gene: TRBV18
J gene: TRBJ2-5
clone size: .
D gene: .
CDR3 protein: CASSPLGGIQETQYF
CDR3 DNA: TGTGCCAGCTCACCACTTGGAGGTATTCAAGAGACCCAGTACTTC

V gene: TRBV10-3
J gene: TRBJ2-3
clone size: .
D gene: TRBD2
CDR3 protein: CAISGAGLAGADTQYF
CDR3 DNA: TGTGCCATCAGTGGGGCGGGACTAGCGGGGGCAGATACGCAGTATTTT

V gene: TRBV29-1
J gene: TRBJ2-7
clone size: .
D gene: TRBD2
CDR3 protein: CSVLGLAVEQYF
CDR3 DNA: TGCAGCGTTCTAGGACTAGCTGTCGAGCAGTACTTC

V gene: TRBV2
J gene: TRBJ1-1
clone size: few
D gene: .
CDR3 protein: CASRTTGSTEAFF
CDR3 DNA: TGTGCCAGCAGGACTACAGGGAGCACTGAAGCTTTCTTT

V gene: TRBV27
J gene: TRBJ2-2
clone size: few
D gene: TRBD2
CDR3 protein: CASSPVGAGANTGELFF
CDR3 DNA: TGTGCCAGCAGTCCGGTAGGAGCGGGGGCGAACACCGGGGAGCTGTTTTTT

V gene: TRBV7-9
J gene: TRBJ1-4
clone size: .
D gene: .
CDR3 protein: CASSLTERMTSNEKLFF
CDR3 DNA: TGTGCCAGCAGCTTAACTGAAAGGATGACCTCTAATGAAAAACTGTTTTTT

V gene: TRBV19
J gene: TRBJ2-2
clone size: .
D gene: .
CDR3 protein: CASTSLALITKRGSNTGELFF
CDR3 DNA: TGTGCCAGTACCTCTCTTGCCCTTATCACTAAAAGGGGGTCGAACACCGGGGAGCTGTTTTTT

V gene: TRBV28
J gene: TRBJ2-5
clone size: .
D gene: TRBD2
CDR3 protein: CASRPTSGRRETQYF
CDR3 DNA: TGTGCCAGCAGACCGACTAGCGGGAGGCGAGAGACCCAGTACTTC

V gene: TRBV7-2
J gene: TRBJ2-1
clone size: few
D gene: .
CDR3 protein: CASSLGSGTGYNEQFF
CDR3 DNA: TGTGCCAGCAGCTTAGGATCCGGGACTGGGTACAATGAGCAGTTCTTC

V gene: TRBV6-6
J gene: TRBJ2-3
clone size: .
D gene: .
CDR3 protein: CASSYDSLTDTQYF
CDR3 DNA: TGTGCCAGCAGTTACGATAGCCTCACAGATACGCAGTATTTT

V gene: TRBV28
J gene: TRBJ2-7
clone size: .
D gene: .
CDR3 protein: CASRQSPYEQYF
CDR3 DNA: TGTGCCAGCAGGCAATCCCCCTACGAGCAGTACTTC

V gene: TRBV25-1
J gene: TRBJ1-1
clone size: .
D gene: .
CDR3 protein: CASSVHAQGGKNTEAFF
CDR3 DNA: TGTGCCAGCAGTGTCCATGCCCAGGGTGGTAAGAACACTGAAGCTTTCTTT

V gene: TRBV5-4
J gene: TRBJ1-1
clone size: .
D gene: .
CDR3 protein: CASSLQGVGNTEAFF
CDR3 DNA: TGTGCCAGCAGCTTGCAGGGAGTGGGGAACACTGAAGCTTTCTTT

V gene: TRBV27
J gene: TRBJ2-3
clone size: .
D gene: .
CDR3 protein: CASSLYPDTQYF
CDR3 DNA: TGTGCCAGCAGTTTATACCCAGATACGCAGTATTTT